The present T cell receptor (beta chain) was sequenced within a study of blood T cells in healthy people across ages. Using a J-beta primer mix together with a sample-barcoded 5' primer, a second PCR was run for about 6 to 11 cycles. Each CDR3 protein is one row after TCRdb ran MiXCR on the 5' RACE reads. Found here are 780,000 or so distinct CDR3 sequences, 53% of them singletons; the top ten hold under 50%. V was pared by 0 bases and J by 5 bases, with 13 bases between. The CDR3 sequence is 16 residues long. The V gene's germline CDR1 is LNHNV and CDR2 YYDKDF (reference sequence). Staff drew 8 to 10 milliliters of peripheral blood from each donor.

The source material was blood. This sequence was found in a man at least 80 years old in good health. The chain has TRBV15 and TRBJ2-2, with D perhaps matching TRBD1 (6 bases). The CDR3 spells CATSRDLGQGTGELFF. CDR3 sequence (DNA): TGTGCCACCAGCAGAGACTTAGGGCAGGGGACCGGGGAGCTGTTTTTT.